Here is one T cell receptor (beta chain) with its context. The assay was immunoSEQ multiplex PCR, and TCRdb's table has in-frame clones only and misses some. The table has around 100,000 clones, 80% to 90% seen once. These data are taken from a study of glioma-infiltrating T cells after dendritic cell vaccination. The CDR3 sequence is 16 residues long. Germline-derived CDR1 and CDR2 are LNHDA and SQIVND (reference sequence). Trimming took 10 bases from V and 0 from J; bases not matched to a gene: 13. Sequenced here: blood, sampled before dendritic cell vaccination. The V call is TRBV19, the J call TRBJ2-7; 9 nucleotides align to TRBD2. This clonotype was sampled from a human donor with glioblastoma. The CDR3 DNA reads TGTGCCACTAAAAGCGGGGGGTCGTCCAGCTCCTACGAGCAGTACTTC. This gives the protein CATKSGGSSSSYEQYF.